Listed below are T cell receptor beta chains from one sample, sequenced in a study of T cell repertoires in cytomegalovirus infection. TCRdb analysed the reads with MiXCR anew, one entry per CDR3 protein. The sample carries 800,000 to 950,000 distinct CDR3 sequences, about 30% recorded once. These receptors are not linked to any known antigen. The sequencing here drew on cultured CD8+ T cells from PBMCs, taken from culture after CMV antigen stimulation. The receptors stem from a human donor in good health (CMV status not recorded). Some clones in this sample may be carry-over from other donors' samples. The CDR3 runs from the conserved cysteine through the conserved F or W. The order of the fields is J gene, D gene, clone size, V gene, CDR3 DNA, CDR3 protein. D genes are given only for firm matches. A clone size is listed for some rows: how often the clone was seen (once, few, many), or a class if it is expanded.

j_gene: TRBJ1-6; d_gene: -; abundance: -; v_gene: TRBV7-2; CDR3nt: TGTGCCAGCAGCGGCGACAAGGTCGATACTTCACCCCTCCACTTT; CDR3aa: CASSGDKVDTSPLHF
j_gene: TRBJ1-5; d_gene: TRBD1; abundance: -; v_gene: TRBV19; CDR3nt: TGTGCCAGTAGTATAACAGGGGGCATCAATCAACCCCAGCATTTT; CDR3aa: CASSITGGINQPQHF
j_gene: TRBJ2-1; d_gene: -; abundance: many; v_gene: TRBV20-1; CDR3nt: TGCAGTGCAACCCCAGTAGAGGGGACTCTTCCGGAGCAGTTCTTC; CDR3aa: CSATPVEGTLPEQFF
j_gene: TRBJ2-1; d_gene: TRBD2; abundance: -; v_gene: TRBV7-9; CDR3nt: TGTGCCAGCAGCTCCAATCCCGGGACTAGTCTAGACAATGAGCAGTTCTTC; CDR3aa: CASSSNPGTSLDNEQFF
j_gene: TRBJ1-6; d_gene: TRBD1; abundance: -; v_gene: TRBV2; CDR3nt: TGTGCCAGCGGAGAGACAGGGGAGGGAGATAATTCACCCCTCCACTTT; CDR3aa: CASGETGEGDNSPLHF
j_gene: TRBJ1-5; d_gene: TRBD1; abundance: many; v_gene: TRBV7-2; CDR3nt: TGTGCCAGCAGCTTCCGACAGGGGGAATATAGCAATCAGCCCCAGCATTTT; CDR3aa: CASSFRQGEYSNQPQHF
j_gene: TRBJ2-7; d_gene: TRBD1; abundance: -; v_gene: TRBV10-2; CDR3nt: TGCGCCAGCAGTGAATTTTTGGGACAGGGGTACTACGAGCAGTACTTC; CDR3aa: CASSEFLGQGYYEQYF
j_gene: TRBJ2-2; d_gene: -; abundance: -; v_gene: TRBV27; CDR3nt: TGTGCCAGCAGTCCCTCGTTTGGGGTGTGGGAGCTGTTTTTT; CDR3aa: CASSPSFGVWELFF
j_gene: TRBJ2-5; d_gene: TRBD2; abundance: -; v_gene: TRBV7-9; CDR3nt: TGTGCCAGCAACCAAGATGGAGGTCTAGCGGCCCAAGAGACCCAGTACTTC; CDR3aa: CASNQDGGLAAQETQYF
j_gene: TRBJ2-1; d_gene: -; abundance: -; v_gene: TRBV6-1; CDR3nt: TGTGCCAGCAGTAAACGGGACATCTCACGCGATGAGCAGTTCTTC; CDR3aa: CASSKRDISRDEQFF
j_gene: TRBJ2-6; d_gene: -; abundance: -; v_gene: TRBV7-1; CDR3nt: TGTGCCAACAGCCTCGCATCCGGAGGGGCCAACGTCCTGACTTTC; CDR3aa: CANSLASGGANVLTF
j_gene: TRBJ2-7; d_gene: -; abundance: -; v_gene: TRBV7-9; CDR3nt: TGTGCCAGCAGCTTCGCGCTTGGCGCGGTCTCCTACGAGCAGTACTTC; CDR3aa: CASSFALGAVSYEQYF
j_gene: TRBJ1-1; d_gene: -; abundance: -; v_gene: TRBV4-1; CDR3nt: TGCGCCAGCAGCCAGCAGGACGTCACTGAAGCTTTCTTT; CDR3aa: CASSQQDVTEAFF
j_gene: TRBJ2-1; d_gene: TRBD2; abundance: -; v_gene: TRBV7-2; CDR3nt: TGTGCCAGCAAAAGCGGGGGGGCCTCGGCCAATGAGCAGTTCTTC; CDR3aa: CASKSGGASANEQFF
j_gene: TRBJ2-1; d_gene: TRBD1; abundance: -; v_gene: TRBV27; CDR3nt: TGTGCCAGCAGATTCGGGACAGTGTTCAATGAGCAGTTCTTC; CDR3aa: CASRFGTVFNEQFF
j_gene: TRBJ1-2; d_gene: TRBD1; abundance: -; v_gene: TRBV6-1; CDR3nt: TGTGCCAGCAGTAAGCCGGGACAGGGGAACTATGGCTACACCTTC; CDR3aa: CASSKPGQGNYGYTF
j_gene: TRBJ2-2; d_gene: -; abundance: once; v_gene: TRBV6-2/TRBV6-3; CDR3nt: TGTGCCAGCAGTTACGGCGGGCTATCCGGGGAGCTGTTTTTT; CDR3aa: CASSYGGLSGELFF
j_gene: TRBJ1-1; d_gene: -; abundance: -; v_gene: TRBV12-3/TRBV12-4; CDR3nt: TGTGCCAGCACTCCTCCCGACACTGAAGCTTTCTTT; CDR3aa: CASTPPDTEAFF
j_gene: TRBJ2-5; d_gene: -; abundance: -; v_gene: TRBV14; CDR3nt: TGTGCCAGCAGCCAAGACGGACACCCCATGGAGACCCAGTACTTC; CDR3aa: CASSQDGHPMETQYF
j_gene: TRBJ2-2; d_gene: -; abundance: -; v_gene: TRBV6-8; CDR3nt: TGTGCCAGCAGTCCTCCGGGACACTGCACCGGGGAGCTGTTTTTT; CDR3aa: CASSPPGHCTGELFF
j_gene: TRBJ2-1; d_gene: TRBD2; abundance: few; v_gene: TRBV6-1; CDR3nt: TGTGCCAGCAGTGAGAGGGTAGCGGGGCCGAATGAGCAGTTCTTC; CDR3aa: CASSERVAGPNEQFF
j_gene: TRBJ2-2; d_gene: TRBD2; abundance: few; v_gene: TRBV11-2; CDR3nt: TGTGCCAGCAGCTTTTGGACTAGAAACACCGGGGAGCTGTTTTTT; CDR3aa: CASSFWTRNTGELFF